This TCR beta chain is drawn from a study of blood T cell repertoires in COVID-19. Overall study: Samples representing acute and convalescent COVID-19 were sourced from the United States, Italy and Spain. The cDNA or gDNA used as material had been derived from T cells, B-cell-depleted T cells, or PBMCs.

Germline CDR1 and CDR2: SGHNT and YYREEE (reference sequence). This CDR3 region has 17 residues. With 4 bases clipped from V and 4 bases from J, the junction kept 9 bases outside the gene matches. As originally analysed: By means of reference gene primer amplification, nucleated cell counts were estimated. Clones were sequenced by immunoSEQ multiplex PCR, and TCRdb holds only the in-frame ones, with some missing. D and trimming come from the DNA, and the V and J calls and clone size come from that table. The sample lists over 30,000 clones, around 77% occurring once. This chain connects TRBV5-4 to TRBJ2-5; 14 nucleotides agree with TRBD2. The sequence was obtained from an elderly man with active or convalescent COVID-19. Specimen: peripheral blood. CDR3 bases: TGTGCCAGCAGCGTCGGGACTAGCGGGAGAAGGGTAGAGACCCAGTACTTC. The encoded protein is CASSVGTSGRRVETQYF.